Shown below are 20 T cell receptor beta chains from a single sample sequenced in a study of metastatic and nonmetastatic thyroid tumors. TCRdb re-analyzed the PCR reads through MiXCR. The sample shows fewer than 25,000 clones, about 21% of them seen only once. Nobody among the patients had been given any treatment before thyroid surgery. The sample comprised blood. All receptors come from a male donor with papillary thyroid cancer or a benign thyroid nodule (not recorded which). Some clones in this sample may be carry-over from other donors' samples.

There are many counts of this clone. The gene calls are TRBV11-3 and TRBJ2-5; 10 positions match TRBD1. V was pared by 5 bases and J by 1 base, with 4 bases of the junction left unmatched. CDR1 and CDR2 from the germline V gene are SGHNT and YENEEA. The CDR3 covers 15 residues. This CDR3 is CASSPGQGLQETQYF. In DNA form, the CDR3 reads TGTGCCAGCAGCCCGGGACAGGGGCTCCAAGAGACCCAGTACTTC.

This clone was found many times. J is TRBJ1-3 and V is TRBV9, with no clear D. V lost 0 bases, J lost 0 bases, and 4 bases lay in between. CDR3 length: 14 amino acids. Germline V CDR1 and CDR2: SGDLS, YYNGEE. CDR3 sequence: CASSVDSSGNTIYF. The CDR3 nucleotides read TGTGCCAGCAGCGTAGATAGCTCTGGAAACACCATATATTTT.

Ten or more counts support this clone. This chain joins TRBV15 and TRBJ2-5; D not certain. Per the germline V gene, CDR1 is LNHNV and CDR2 is YYDKDF (reference sequence). The CDR3 runs to 15 residues. The germline V and J ends were trimmed by 4 bases and 4 bases, with 16 bases remaining between them. As DNA, the CDR3 is TGTGCCACCAGCATACTTCCCCCGGGTAGAGAGACCCAGTACTTC. Translated, it gives CATSILPPGRETQYF.

Ten or more counts support this clone. V is TRBV6-2 or TRBV6-3 and J is TRBJ2-1, with D uncertain. The V gene's germline CDR1 is MNHEY and CDR2 SVGEGT. This CDR3 region has 12 residues. V lost 0 bases to trimming and J lost 6 bases, with 3 bases between them. This CDR3 is CASSYSANEQFF. The DNA for the CDR3 is TGTGCCAGCAGTTACTCTGCCAATGAGCAGTTCTTC.

The table lists this clone with many counts. At one of its ends the junction is not consistent with the germline gene, which may arise from a read error. The V call is TRBV7-7, the J call TRBJ2-2; 8 nucleotides match TRBD2. The CDR3 consists of 17 residues. The germline gives CDR1 SSHAT, CDR2 FNYEAQ (reference sequence). CDR3 region: CASSPLEFTSGTGELFF. The DNA for the CDR3 is TGTGCTAGCAGCCCCCTTGAATTTACTAGCGGCACCGGGGAGCTGTTTTTT.

This clone was recorded at least ten times. This chain joins TRBV6-4 and TRBJ2-3; 9 bases line up with TRBD2. V lost 3 bases, J lost 3 bases, and 7 bases stayed unmatched. Per the germline V gene, CDR1 is MRHNA and CDR2 is SNTAGT. There are 16 residues in the CDR3. The CDR3 loop is CASSERAGGPTDTQYF. Written as DNA, the CDR3 is TGTGCCAGCAGTGAACGGGCGGGAGGGCCGACAGATACGCAGTATTTT.

This clone was counted at least ten times. The CDR3 protein is CASSRLADRAFSLADTQYF. The CDR3 DNA reads as TGTGCCAGCAGTCGCCTGGCGGACAGGGCTTTCTCCTTGGCAGATACGCAGTATTTT. The V gene is TRBV28, the J gene TRBJ2-3, with 8 bases aligning to TRBD1. This CDR3 comprises 19 residues. Trimming removed 5 bases from V and 4 bases from J; junction bases left unmatched: 20. Germline V CDR1 and CDR2: MDHEN, SYDVKM. Complete variable domain (other parts from reference TRBV28 and TRBJ2-3): DVKVTQSSRYLVKRTGEKVFLECVQDMDHENMFWYRQDPGLGLRLIYFSYDVKMKEKGDIPEGYSVSREKKERFSLILESASTNQTSMYLCASSRLADRAFSLADTQYFGPGTRLTVL.

This clone was found many times. V usage is TRBV10-1 and J usage is TRBJ2-1, with D uncertain. V shed 10 bases and J shed 1 base, with 11 bases lying between them. From germline, CDR1 is WNHNN and CDR2 SYGVQD (reference sequence). This CDR3 is built from 13 residues. As DNA, the CDR3 is TGCGCCACCGTTGTTGGGTCCTACAATGAGCAGTTCTTC. It specifies CATVVGSYNEQFF.

For this clone: This CDR3 is also generated by other DNA sequences in the sample. CDR3 DNA: TGTGCCAGCAGCTTGGAGGGCGGGGGAGTCACAGATACGCAGTATTTT. Its translation: CASSLEGGGVTDTQYF. The rearrangement links TRBV5-6 to TRBJ2-3; 7 positions agree with TRBD2. Unmatched junction bases numbered 6, after V lost 0 bases and J lost 2 bases. The germline V gene has CDR1 SGHDT and CDR2 YYEEEE. The CDR3 is 16 amino acids.

This chain uses TRBV6-1 with TRBJ1-2; D remains unclear. CDR3 length equals 15 residues. Germline CDR1 is MNHNS and CDR2 is SASEGT. V was pared by 5 bases and J by 4 bases, with 17 bases between. The CDR3 DNA sequence: TGTGCCAGCAGTAAAGAGACACCACAGTTCTATGGCTACACCTTC. Translating gives CASSKETPQFYGYTF.

Within the sample, this clone is medium-sized (0.01 to 0.1%). The CDR3 loop reads CASRPRNDGEQYF. The CDR3 nucleotides are TGTGCCAGCAGACCAAGAAACGATGGCGAGCAGTACTTC. The chain combines TRBV12-3 or TRBV12-4 with TRBJ2-7; D gene uncertain. The V end was cut by 6 bases, the J end by 6 bases, with 15 bases between. This CDR3 contains 13 residues.

This clone was seen only a few times. Being one base from a much bigger clone, this may be a read error. The chain joins TRBV5-5 to TRBJ2-1; D is unresolved. The V end was cut by 7 bases, the J end by 5 bases, with 10 bases between. The CDR3 has 12 amino acids. Per the germline V gene, CDR1 is SGHKS and CDR2 is YYEKEE (reference sequence). CDR3 residues: CASACADNEQFF. The DNA of the CDR3 is TGTGCCAGCGCCTGTGCGGACAATGAGCAGTTCTTC. Full variable domain (rest looked up from reference TRBV5-5 and TRBJ2-1): DAGVTQSPTHLIKTRGQQVTLRCSPISGHKSVSWYQQVLGQGPQFIFQYYEKEERGRGNFPDRFSARQFPNYSSELNVNALLLGDSALYLCASACADNEQFFGPGTRLTVL.

This clone was observed at least ten times. V and J are TRBV5-6 and TRBJ2-5; tentatively, D is TRBD1 or TRBD2 (7 bases each). The germline V gene encodes CDR1 SGHDT and CDR2 YYEEEE. The V gene lost 4 bases and the J gene lost 4 bases, with 14 bases spanning the gap. The CDR3 has 14 amino acids. The CDR3: CASSPGGALETQYF. CDR3 bases: TGTGCCAGCAGCCCAGGGGGGGCCCTAGAGACCCAGTACTTC.

This clone is medium-sized (0.01 to 0.1%) in the sample. The genes are TRBV4-3 and TRBJ2-3; D perhaps matches TRBD2 (6 bases). Germline CDR1 LGHNA, CDR2 YSLEER. V lost 1 base and J 1 base, leaving 12 bases between the germline ends. The CDR3 has 16 amino acids. In nucleotides, the CDR3 is TGCGCCAGCAGCCAAGTTGCGGCTAGCGGCACAGATACGCAGTATTTT. It translates to CASSQVAASGTDTQYF.

In its sample, this clone was seen a few times. The rearrangement uses TRBV6-1 and TRBJ1-5; unclear D gene. The CDR3 has 14 amino acids. CDR1 MNHNS and CDR2 SASEGT come from the germline V gene. V gave up 3 bases and J gave up 2 bases, with 8 bases separating them. The CDR3 spells CASSEADGNQPQHF. CDR3 DNA sequence: TGTGCCAGCAGTGAGGCAGACGGCAATCAGCCCCAGCATTTT.

The sample holds many counts of this clone. The CDR3 is CASSVGTAFSHTEAFF. CDR3 nucleotides: TGTGCCAGCAGTGTCGGGACAGCCTTTTCCCACACTGAAGCTTTCTTT. The chain combines TRBV6-1 with TRBJ1-1; TRBD1 aligns across 7 bases. V lost 4 bases and J lost 3; bases outside the gene matches: 11. This CDR3 spans 16 amino acids. Germline V lookup: CDR1 MNHNS, CDR2 SASEGT.

This clone was counted ten times or more. V is TRBV6-1 and J is TRBJ1-1; the D gene is possibly TRBD1 (5 bases). This CDR3 region has 14 residues. Germline-derived CDR1 and CDR2 are MNHNS and SASEGT. Deletions cut 6 bases from V and 0 bases from J, with 11 bases between. The CDR3 protein is CASRGGGVNTEAFF. In DNA, the CDR3 is TGTGCCAGCAGGGGGGGGGGGGTGAACACTGAAGCTTTCTTT.

This clone was counted at least ten times. The chain recombines TRBV4-2 with TRBJ1-6; no firm D call. The CDR3 runs to 17 residues. V was trimmed by 0 bases and J by 7 bases, leaving 16 bases between them. From germline, CDR1 is LGHNA and CDR2 YNFKEQ. CDR3 loop: CASSQETSGIANSPLHF. The DNA of the CDR3 is TGTGCCAGCAGCCAAGAAACGTCCGGGATAGCGAATTCACCCCTCCACTTT.

The sample holds many counts of this clone. V usage is TRBV9 and J usage is TRBJ2-1; D might be TRBD1 (6 bases). The CDR3 length is 15 residues. Germline V gene sequence: CDR1 SGDLS, CDR2 YYNGEE. V was cut by 3 bases and J by 0 bases, with 10 bases left in between. The CDR3 DNA follows: TGTGCCAGCAGCGCTCAGGGGAACTCCTACAATGAGCAGTTCTTC. As protein: CASSAQGNSYNEQFF.

The chain combines TRBV11-1 with TRBJ2-5; D possibly corresponds to TRBD2 (5 bases). The CDR3 loop spans 15 amino acids. V gave up 0 bases and J gave up 2 bases, with 10 bases separating them. Germline CDR1 and CDR2: SGHAT and FQDESV (reference sequence). The CDR3 spells CASSLAGSGQETQYF. The CDR3 nucleotides read TGTGCCAGCAGCTTAGCGGGGTCGGGGCAAGAGACCCAGTACTTC.